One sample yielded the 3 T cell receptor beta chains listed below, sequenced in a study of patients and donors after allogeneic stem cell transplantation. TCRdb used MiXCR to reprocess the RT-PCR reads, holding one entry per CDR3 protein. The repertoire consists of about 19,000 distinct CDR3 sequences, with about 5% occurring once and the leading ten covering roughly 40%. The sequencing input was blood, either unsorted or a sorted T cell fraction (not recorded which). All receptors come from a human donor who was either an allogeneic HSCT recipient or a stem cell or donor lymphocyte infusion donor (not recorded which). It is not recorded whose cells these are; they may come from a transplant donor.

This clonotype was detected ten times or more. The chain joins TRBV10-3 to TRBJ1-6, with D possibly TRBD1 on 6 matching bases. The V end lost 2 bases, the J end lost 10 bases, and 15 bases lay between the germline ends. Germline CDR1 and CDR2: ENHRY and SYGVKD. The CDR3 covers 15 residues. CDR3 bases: TGTGCCATCAGTGAGCGATCGACAGGACGCTCACCCCTCCACTTT. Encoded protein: CAISERSTGRSPLHF.

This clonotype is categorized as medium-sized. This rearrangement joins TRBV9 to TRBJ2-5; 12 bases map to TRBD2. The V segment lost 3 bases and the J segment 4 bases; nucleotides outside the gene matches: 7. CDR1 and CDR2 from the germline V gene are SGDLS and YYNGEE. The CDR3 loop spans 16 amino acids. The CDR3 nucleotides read TGTGCCAGCAGCGAAATGCCGGGACTAGCGGGAGAGACCCAGTACTTC. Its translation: CASSEMPGLAGETQYF.

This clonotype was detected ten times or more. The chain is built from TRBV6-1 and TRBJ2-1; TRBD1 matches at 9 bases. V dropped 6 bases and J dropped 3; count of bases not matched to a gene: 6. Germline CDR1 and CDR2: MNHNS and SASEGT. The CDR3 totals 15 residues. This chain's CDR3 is CASSPPGQGYNEQFF. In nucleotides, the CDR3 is TGTGCCAGCAGCCCCCCGGGACAGGGCTACAATGAGCAGTTCTTC.